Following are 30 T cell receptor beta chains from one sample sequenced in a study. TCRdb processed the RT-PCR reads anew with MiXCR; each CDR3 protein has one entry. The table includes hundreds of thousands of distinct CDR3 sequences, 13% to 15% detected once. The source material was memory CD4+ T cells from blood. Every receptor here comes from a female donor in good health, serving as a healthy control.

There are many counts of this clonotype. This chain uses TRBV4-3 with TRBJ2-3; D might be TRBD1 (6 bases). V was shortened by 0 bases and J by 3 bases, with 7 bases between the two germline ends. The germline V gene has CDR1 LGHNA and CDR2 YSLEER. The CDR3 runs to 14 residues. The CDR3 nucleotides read TGCGCCAGCAGCCAAGAAGGGGGTACAGATACGCAGTATTTT. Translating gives CASSQEGGTDTQYF.

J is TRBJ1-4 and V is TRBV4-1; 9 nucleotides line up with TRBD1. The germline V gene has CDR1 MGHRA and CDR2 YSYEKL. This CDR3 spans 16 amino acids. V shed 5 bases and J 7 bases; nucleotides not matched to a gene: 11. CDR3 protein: CASSVQQGALREKLFF. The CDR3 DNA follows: TGCGCCAGCAGCGTACAACAGGGGGCCTTACGTGAAAAACTGTTTTTT.

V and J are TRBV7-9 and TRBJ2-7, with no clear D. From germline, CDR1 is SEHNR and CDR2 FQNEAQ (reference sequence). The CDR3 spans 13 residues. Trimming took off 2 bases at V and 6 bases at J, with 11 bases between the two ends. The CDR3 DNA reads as TGTGCCAGCAGCTTATATCCCGTGTCCGAGCAGTACTTC. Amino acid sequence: CASSLYPVSEQYF.

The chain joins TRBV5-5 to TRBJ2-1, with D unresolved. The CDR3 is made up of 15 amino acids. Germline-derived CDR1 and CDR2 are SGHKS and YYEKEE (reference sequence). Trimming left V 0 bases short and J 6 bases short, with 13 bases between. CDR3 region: CASSLEGPRPNEQFF. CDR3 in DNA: TGTGCCAGCAGCTTGGAGGGCCCTCGACCCAATGAGCAGTTCTTC.

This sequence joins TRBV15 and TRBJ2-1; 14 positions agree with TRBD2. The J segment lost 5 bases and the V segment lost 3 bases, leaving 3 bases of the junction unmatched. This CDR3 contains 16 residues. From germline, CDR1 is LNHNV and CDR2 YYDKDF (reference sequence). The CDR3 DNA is TGTGCCACCAGCAGTTGGACTAGCGGGAGGAACAATGAGCAGTTCTTC. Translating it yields CATSSWTSGRNNEQFF. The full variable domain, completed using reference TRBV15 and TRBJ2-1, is DAMVIQNPRYQVTQFGKPVTLSCSQTLNHNVMYWYQQKSSQAPKLLFHYYDKDFNNEADTPDNFQSRRPNTSFCFLDIRSPGLGDTAMYLCATSSWTSGRNNEQFFGPGTRLTVL.

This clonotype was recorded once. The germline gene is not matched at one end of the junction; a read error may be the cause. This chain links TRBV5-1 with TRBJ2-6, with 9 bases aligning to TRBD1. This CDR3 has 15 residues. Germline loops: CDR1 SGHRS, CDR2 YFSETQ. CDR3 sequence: CASGQGRSGDNVLTF. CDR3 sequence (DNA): TGCGCCAGCGGACAGGGGCGGTCTGGGGACAACGTCCTGACTTTC.

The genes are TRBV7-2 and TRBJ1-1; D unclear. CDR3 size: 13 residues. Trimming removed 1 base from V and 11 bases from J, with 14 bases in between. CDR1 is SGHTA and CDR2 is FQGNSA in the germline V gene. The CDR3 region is CASSLDVAAEAFF. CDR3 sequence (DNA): TGTGCCAGCAGCTTAGATGTGGCGGCAGAGGCTTTCTTT.

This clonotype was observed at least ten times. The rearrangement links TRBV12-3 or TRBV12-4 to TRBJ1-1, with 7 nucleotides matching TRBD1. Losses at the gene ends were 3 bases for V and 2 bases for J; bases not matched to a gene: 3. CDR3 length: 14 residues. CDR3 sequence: CASSFRQGNTEAFF. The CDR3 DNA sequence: TGTGCCAGCAGTTTCAGACAGGGCAACACTGAAGCTTTCTTT.

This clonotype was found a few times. CDR3 residues: CASSKWDQKREPQHF. The CDR3 DNA reads TGTGCCAGCAGTAAATGGGACCAAAAGCGGGAGCCCCAGCATTTT. V is TRBV12-3 or TRBV12-4 and J is TRBJ1-5, with D possibly TRBD1 on 5 matching bases. Trimming removed 5 bases from V and 8 bases from J, with 19 bases in between. The CDR3 has 15 amino acids.

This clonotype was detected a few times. The CDR3 coding sequence is TGCGCCAGCAGCCACTACAGGGGGGAAGGCAATCAGCCCCAGCATTTT. Its protein is CASSHYRGEGNQPQHF. This chain links TRBV4-1 with TRBJ1-5; TRBD1 aligns across 8 bases. The ends lost 3 bases at V and 2 bases at J; junction bases unmatched: 6. The CDR3 is 16 amino acids. Looked up from germline, CDR1 is MGHRA and CDR2 is YSYEKL.

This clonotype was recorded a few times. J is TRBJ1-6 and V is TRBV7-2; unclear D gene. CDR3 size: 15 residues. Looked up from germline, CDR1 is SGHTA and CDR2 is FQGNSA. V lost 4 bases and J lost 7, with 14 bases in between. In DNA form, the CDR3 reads TGTGCCAGCAGCTCTCGGCCCGAGATGAATTCACCCCTCCACTTT. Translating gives CASSSRPEMNSPLHF.

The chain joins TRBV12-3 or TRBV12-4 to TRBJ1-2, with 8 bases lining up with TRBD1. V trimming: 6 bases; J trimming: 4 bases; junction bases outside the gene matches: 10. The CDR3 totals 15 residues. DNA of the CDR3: TGTGCCAGCAGGCCCGGGACAGGAGCCAGCTATGGCTACACCTTC. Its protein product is CASRPGTGASYGYTF.

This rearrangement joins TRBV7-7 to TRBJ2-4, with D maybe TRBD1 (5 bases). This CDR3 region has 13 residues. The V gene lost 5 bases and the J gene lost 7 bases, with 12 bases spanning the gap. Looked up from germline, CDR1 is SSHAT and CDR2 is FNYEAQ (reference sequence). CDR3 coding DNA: TGTGCCAGCAGCCCCCTACAGGCTAACATTCAGTACTTC. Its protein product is CASSPLQANIQYF. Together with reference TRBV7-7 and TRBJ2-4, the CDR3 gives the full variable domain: GAGVSQSPRYKVTKRGQDVTLRCDPISSHATLYWYQQALGQGPEFLTYFNYEAQPDKSGLPSDRFSAERPEGSISTLTIQRTEQRDSAMYRCASSPLQANIQYFGAGTRLSVL.

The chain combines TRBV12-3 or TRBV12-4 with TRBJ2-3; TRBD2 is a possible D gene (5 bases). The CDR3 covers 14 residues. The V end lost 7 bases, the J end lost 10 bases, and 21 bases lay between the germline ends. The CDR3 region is CASTPSDWPGSQYF. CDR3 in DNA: TGTGCCAGCACGCCTTCGGACTGGCCCGGTTCGCAGTATTTT.

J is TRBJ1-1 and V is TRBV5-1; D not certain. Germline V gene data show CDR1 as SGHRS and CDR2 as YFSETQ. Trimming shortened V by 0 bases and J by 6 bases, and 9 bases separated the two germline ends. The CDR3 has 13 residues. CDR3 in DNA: TGCGCCAGCAGCTTGGGGGAGGTCTCTGAAGCTTTCTTT. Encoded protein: CASSLGEVSEAFF.

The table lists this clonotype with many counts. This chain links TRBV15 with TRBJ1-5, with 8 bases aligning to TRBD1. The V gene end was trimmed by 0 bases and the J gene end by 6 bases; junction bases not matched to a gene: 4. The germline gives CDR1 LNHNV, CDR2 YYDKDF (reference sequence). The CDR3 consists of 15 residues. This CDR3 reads CATSRDLQGGQPQHF. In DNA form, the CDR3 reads TGTGCCACCAGCAGAGATCTACAGGGGGGTCAGCCCCAGCATTTT.

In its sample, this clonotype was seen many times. The DNA for the CDR3 is TGTGCCAGCAGCTGGCCGGGACAGGGACCCGCTGAAGCTTTCTTT. This gives the protein CASSWPGQGPAEAFF. The genes are TRBV12-3 or TRBV12-4 and TRBJ1-1, with 9 bases that match TRBD1. The ends lost 6 bases at V and 6 bases at J; junction bases unmatched: 11. CDR3 length: 15 residues.

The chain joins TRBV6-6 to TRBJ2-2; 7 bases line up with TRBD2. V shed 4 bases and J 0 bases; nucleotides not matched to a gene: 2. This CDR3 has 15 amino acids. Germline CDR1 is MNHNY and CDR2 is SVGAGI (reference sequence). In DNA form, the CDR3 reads TGTGCCAGCAGTTCGACTAGCCCGAACACCGGGGAGCTGTTTTTT. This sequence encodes CASSSTSPNTGELFF.

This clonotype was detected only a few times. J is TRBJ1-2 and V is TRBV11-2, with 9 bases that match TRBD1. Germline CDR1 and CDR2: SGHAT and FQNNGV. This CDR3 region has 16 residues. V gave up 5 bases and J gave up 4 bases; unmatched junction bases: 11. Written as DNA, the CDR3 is TGTGCCAGCAGCCTAGGACAGGGGTTGATGGCCTATGGCTACACCTTC. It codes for CASSLGQGLMAYGYTF.

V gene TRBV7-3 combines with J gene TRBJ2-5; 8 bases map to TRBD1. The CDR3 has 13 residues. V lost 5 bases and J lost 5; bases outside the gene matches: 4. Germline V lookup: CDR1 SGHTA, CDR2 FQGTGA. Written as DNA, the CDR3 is TGTGCCAGCAGCCAGGGGGCGGAGGAGACCCAGTACTTC. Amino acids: CASSQGAEETQYF.

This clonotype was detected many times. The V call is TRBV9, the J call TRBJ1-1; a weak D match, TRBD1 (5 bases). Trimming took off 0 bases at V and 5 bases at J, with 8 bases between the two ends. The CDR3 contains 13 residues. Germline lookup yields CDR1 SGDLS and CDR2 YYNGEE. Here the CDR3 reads CASSVERGTEAFF. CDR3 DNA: TGTGCCAGCAGCGTAGAGAGGGGAACTGAAGCTTTCTTT.

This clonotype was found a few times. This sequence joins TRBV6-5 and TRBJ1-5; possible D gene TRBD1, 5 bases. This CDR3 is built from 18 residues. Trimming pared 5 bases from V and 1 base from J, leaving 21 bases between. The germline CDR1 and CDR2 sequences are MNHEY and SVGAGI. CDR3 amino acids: CASSPRVGYSGSNQPQHF. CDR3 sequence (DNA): TGTGCCAGCAGTCCCAGGGTAGGGTATTCGGGGAGCAATCAGCCCCAGCATTTT.

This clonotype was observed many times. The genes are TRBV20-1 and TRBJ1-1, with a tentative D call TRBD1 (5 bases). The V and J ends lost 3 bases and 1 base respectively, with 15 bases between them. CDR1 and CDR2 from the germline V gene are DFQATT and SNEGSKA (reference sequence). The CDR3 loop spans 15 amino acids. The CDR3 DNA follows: TGCAGTGCTAGCGGGGTGGGGGGTACGAACACTGAAGCTTTCTTT. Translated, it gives CSASGVGGTNTEAFF.

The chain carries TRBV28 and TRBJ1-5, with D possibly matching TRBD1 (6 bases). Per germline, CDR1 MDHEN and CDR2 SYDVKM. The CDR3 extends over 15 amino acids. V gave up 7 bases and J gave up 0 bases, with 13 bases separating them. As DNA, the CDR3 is TGTGCCAGCAAAAGCTACAGGGATAGCAATCAGCCCCAGCATTTT. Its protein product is CASKSYRDSNQPQHF.

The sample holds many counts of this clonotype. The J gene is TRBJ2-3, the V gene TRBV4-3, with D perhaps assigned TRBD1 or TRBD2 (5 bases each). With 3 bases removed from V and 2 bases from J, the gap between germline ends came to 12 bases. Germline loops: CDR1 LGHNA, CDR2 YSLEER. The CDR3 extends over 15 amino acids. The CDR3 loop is CASSQTGTPTDTQYF. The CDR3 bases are TGCGCCAGCAGCCAGACCGGGACCCCCACAGATACGCAGTATTTT.

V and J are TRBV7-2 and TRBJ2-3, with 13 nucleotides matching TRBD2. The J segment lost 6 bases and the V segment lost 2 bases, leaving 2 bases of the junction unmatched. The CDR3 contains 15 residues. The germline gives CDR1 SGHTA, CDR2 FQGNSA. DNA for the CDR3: TGTGCCAGCAGCTTACAGGGACTAGCGGGGGATACGCAGTATTTT. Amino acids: CASSLQGLAGDTQYF.

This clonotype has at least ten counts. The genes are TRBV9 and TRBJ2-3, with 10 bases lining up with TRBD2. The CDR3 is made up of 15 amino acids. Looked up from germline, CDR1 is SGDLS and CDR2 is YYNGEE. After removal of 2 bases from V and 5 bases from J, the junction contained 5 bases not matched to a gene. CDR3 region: CASSVHRTSGDTQYF. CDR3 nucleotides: TGTGCCAGCAGCGTCCACAGGACTAGCGGAGATACGCAGTATTTT.

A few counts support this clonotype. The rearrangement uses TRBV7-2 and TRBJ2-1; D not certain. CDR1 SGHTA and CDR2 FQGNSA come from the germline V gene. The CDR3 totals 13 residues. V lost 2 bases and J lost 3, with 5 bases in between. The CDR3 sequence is CASSLPVYNEQFF. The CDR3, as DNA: TGTGCCAGCAGCTTACCGGTCTACAATGAGCAGTTCTTC.

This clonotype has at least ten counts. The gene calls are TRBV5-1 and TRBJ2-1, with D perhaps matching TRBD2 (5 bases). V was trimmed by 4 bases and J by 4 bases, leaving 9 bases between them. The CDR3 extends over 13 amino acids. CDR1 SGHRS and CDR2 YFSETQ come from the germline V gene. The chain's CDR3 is CASSLGVYNEQFF. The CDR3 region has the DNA TGCGCCAGCAGCCTCGGGGTATACAATGAGCAGTTCTTC.

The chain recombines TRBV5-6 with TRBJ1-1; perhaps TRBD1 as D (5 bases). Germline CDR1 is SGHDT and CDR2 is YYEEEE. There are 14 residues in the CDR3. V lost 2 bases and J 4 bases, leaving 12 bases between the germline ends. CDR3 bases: TGTGCCAGCAGCTTTATCGGGAGGGGCACTGAAGCTTTCTTT. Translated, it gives CASSFIGRGTEAFF.